This T cell receptor beta chain was sequenced during a study of blood T cell repertoires in COVID-19. Study-level background: T cells, B-cell-depleted T cells, or PBMCs supplied cDNA or gDNA.

Original handling: Nucleated cell number was recorded as an estimate derived from reference gene primer amplification. Profiling relied on immunoSEQ multiplex PCR, and the TCRdb table lists in-frame clones only, not all of them. From that table come the V and J calls and clone size; the DNA was used to work out D and trimming. There are 250,000 to 350,000 clones in the sample; over 75% occur only once, and approximately 8% lies in the top ten. The CDR3 covers 12 residues. The germline V gene has CDR1 MDHEN and CDR2 SYDVKM. Trimming removed 8 bases at V and 1 base at J, with 9 bases between. This receptor was identified in a woman between 50 and 59 years old who had recovered from COVID-19. The chain has TRBV28 and TRBJ2-7, with TRBD1 as a possible D gene (6 bases). The specimen was peripheral blood. The CDR3 here is CASGGRSYEQYF. The CDR3 DNA is TGTGCCAGCGGGGGCCGTTCCTACGAGCAGTACTTC.